The 5 T cell receptor beta chains presented below share a single source sample, sequenced in a study of T cells after yellow fever vaccination. TCRdb used MiXCR to reprocess the 5' RACE reads, holding one entry per CDR3 protein. The sample consists of about 550,000 distinct CDR3 sequences, over 15% of them appearing once. The material was PBMCs, obtained 15 days after the yellow fever booster vaccination. The source is a man aged 30-40 years who received the YFV17D yellow fever vaccine.

There are a few counts of this clonotype. The chain couples TRBV27 to TRBJ2-1; 14 positions agree with TRBD2. With V trimmed by 5 bases and J by 7 bases, 13 bases remained unmatched. This CDR3 region has 18 residues. From germline, CDR1 is MNHEY and CDR2 SMNVEV (reference sequence). The CDR3 DNA follows: TGTGCCAGCAGTCCTACCCCGGGGACTAGCGGGAGTTGGAATGAGCAGTTCTTC. It translates to CASSPTPGTSGSWNEQFF.

This chain connects TRBV12-3 or TRBV12-4 to TRBJ2-3; D not certain. The CDR3 has 14 amino acids. V lost 3 bases, J lost 5 bases, and 12 bases lay in between. CDR3 DNA sequence: TGTGCCAGCAGTTTTACCGGTCTGAGAGATACGCAGTATTTT. Translating it yields CASSFTGLRDTQYF.

The genes are TRBV20-1 and TRBJ2-5; D possibly corresponds to TRBD2 (6 bases). This CDR3 comprises 12 residues. The germline V and J ends were trimmed by 6 bases and 5 bases, with 13 bases remaining between them. The V gene's germline CDR1 is DFQATT and CDR2 SNEGSKA (reference sequence). Here the CDR3 reads CSALTREETQYF. In DNA, the CDR3 is TGCAGTGCCTTGACTAGAGAGGAGACCCAGTACTTC.

The table lists this clonotype with a few counts. The V and J genes are TRBV9 and TRBJ2-7, with D possibly called TRBD1 or TRBD2 (5 bases each). Trimming pared 6 bases from V and 4 bases from J, leaving 23 bases between. The CDR3 totals 16 residues. Germline V gene data show CDR1 as SGDLS and CDR2 as YYNGEE. The chain's CDR3 is CASNIPAGTDHYEQYF. The CDR3 DNA reads as TGTGCCAGCAATATCCCAGCCGGGACGGACCATTACGAGCAGTACTTC.

The chain links TRBV27 to TRBJ2-3; D unclear. The V end was cut by 10 bases, the J end by 2 bases, with 16 bases between. Germline loops: CDR1 MNHEY, CDR2 SMNVEV (reference sequence). This CDR3 comprises 14 residues. The CDR3 loop is CATYPQYPTDTQYF. The DNA for the CDR3 is TGTGCCACCTACCCCCAGTACCCCACAGATACGCAGTATTTT.